This T cell receptor (beta chain) was retrieved from a study of CD8+ T cells in alopecia areata. On the study more broadly: Those treated were given oral tofacitinib at 5 to 10 mg twice daily.

Germline CDR1 and CDR2: SEHNR and FQNEAQ (reference sequence). The CDR3 extends over 15 amino acids. Trimming took off 8 bases at V and 4 bases at J, with 20 bases between the two ends. CD4+ and CD8+ T cells were sorted from PBMCs stained for CD3, CD4 and CD8. Reverse transcribed after extraction, RNA yielded cDNA as the sequencing template. Clones were sequenced by immunoSEQ multiplex PCR, and TCRdb holds only the in-frame ones, with some missing. The profile shows over 100,000 clones, 49% of them singletons. Study-wide points: Scalp sample data also include resident alphabeta T cells from normal skin.

The table lists this clone with a few counts. What it binds is unknown. The clonotype originates from a human donor with alopecia areata. The specimen was CD8+ T cells sorted from blood, collected at week 0. The chain uses TRBV7-9 and TRBJ1-1, with TRBD1 as a possible D gene (5 bases). The CDR3 here is CASGEGGGWGTEAFF. For the CDR3, the DNA is TGTGCCAGCGGAGAGGGCGGGGGTTGGGGCACTGAAGCTTTCTTT.